This T cell receptor beta chain was sequenced in a study of blood T cell repertoires in COVID-19 (dated by TCRdb to 2020 to 2022). Notes on the research overall: Samples from collaborators originated in the United States, Italy and Spain and spanned both the acute and convalescent phases of COVID-19. The prospective study material was composed of cDNA or gDNA derived from T cells, B-cell-depleted T cells, or PBMCs. Subjects who had been exposed to COVID-19, were actively infected with it, or had recovered from it provided the deeply sampled blood TCRbeta repertoires that made up the dataset. The repertoires were made available in a free public database intended to serve as a resource for research on the immune response to SARS-CoV-2. Samples came from the ongoing ImmuneRACE study (first 160 participants) plus 1,254 subjects from 6 global collaborators. Nearly every sample came with metadata listing a de-identified subject ID, COVID-19 status, age in years and sex. Where available, HLA class I and class II types were taken from metadata supplied by the sample provider and were not determined by assay-based typing.

The immunoSEQ Assay, a bias-controlled multiplex PCR, was used to amplify TCRbeta CDR3 regions from genomic DNA. Concerning the study's data processing: Nucleated cell counts per sample were estimated from amplification of reference gene primers within the assay. To quantify the absolute abundance of each unique TCRbeta CDR3 rearrangement, sequence reads were collapsed and filtered. For each sample, productive Simpson clonality was calculated by taking the square root of Simpson's diversity index across productive rearrangements. TCRdb holds this immuneACCESS table with in-frame rearrangements only. Some clones are missing; in checked studies, unresolved V genes explain under half, and the rest has no known cause. V, J and clone size reflect that table, while D and trimming were determined from the DNA. This sample holds 220,000 or so clones; less than 85% were observed only once. The ten top clones hold 5.5% of the sample.

A word on this clone: Which antigen it targets is not known. No clone much larger than this one lies a single base away; base qualities are absent.

Collaborating institutions collected whole blood in K2EDTA tubes following their own protocols. For TCRbeta analysis, collaborator samples were shipped as frozen whole blood, as isolated PBMCs, or as DNA extracted from either sample type. V loses 4 bases of germline sequence and J loses 4 bases, and the interval between the two ends is 7 bases. The CDR3 numbers 12 residues from cysteine through phenylalanine. The retained sequence is limited to the CDR3, 36 bases, with the frame set at the first base. The germline V gene sets CDR1 to KGHSH and CDR2 to LQKENI. Findings and caveats that apply to the study as a whole: How much clinical and demographic metadata was included differed by source and by participant, and the metadata was provided uncurated.

The chain is assembled from TRBV18 and TRBJ1-1; the D gene is not confidently resolved. The specimen sequenced was peripheral blood. This receptor was obtained from a woman in her 70s with acute or convalescent COVID-19. The base sequence is TGTGCCAGCTCACGACTATCCACTGAAGCTTTCTTT. Its amino acids are CASSRLSTEAFF.